This T cell receptor (beta chain) was captured by sequencing in a study of cytomegalovirus exposure and HLA in healthy donors. The length of the CDR3 is 14 residues. The germline CDR1 and CDR2 sequences are SSHAT and FNYEAQ (reference sequence). This clone has just a few counts. At one end, the junction sequence differs from germline, possibly due to a read error. Primers included in the PCR were 60 Vbeta and 13 Jbeta primers. Clones were sequenced by immunoSEQ multiplex PCR, and TCRdb holds only the in-frame ones, with some missing. The sample gives around 140,000 clones, roughly 80% of which show up once; approximately 13% is in the top ten.

This clonotype originated in a man between 35 and 55 years old in good health and CMV-seropositive. Specimen: PBMCs. This chain links TRBV7-7 with TRBJ1-6, with D possibly being TRBD1 (6 bases). The chain's CDR3 is CASSRGGSGSPLHF. The CDR3 DNA sequence: TGTGCTAGCAGCCGAGGGGGTTCGGGTTCACCCCTCCACTTT.